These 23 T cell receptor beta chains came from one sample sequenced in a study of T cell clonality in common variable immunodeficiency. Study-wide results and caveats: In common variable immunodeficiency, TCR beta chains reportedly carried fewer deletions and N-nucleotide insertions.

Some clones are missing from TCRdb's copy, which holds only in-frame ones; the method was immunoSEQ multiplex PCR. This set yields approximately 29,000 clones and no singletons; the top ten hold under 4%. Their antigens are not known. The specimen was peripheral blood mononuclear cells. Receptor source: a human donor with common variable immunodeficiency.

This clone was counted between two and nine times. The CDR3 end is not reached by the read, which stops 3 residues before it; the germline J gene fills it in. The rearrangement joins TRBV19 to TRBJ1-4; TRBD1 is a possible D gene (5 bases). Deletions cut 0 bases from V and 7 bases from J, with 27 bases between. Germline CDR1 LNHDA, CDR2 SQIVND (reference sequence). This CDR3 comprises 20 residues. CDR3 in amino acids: CASSIDLERPSGGGAEKLFF. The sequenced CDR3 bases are TGTGCCAGTAGTATAGATCTAGAAAGGCCTTCCGGCGGGGGTGCTGAAAAA.

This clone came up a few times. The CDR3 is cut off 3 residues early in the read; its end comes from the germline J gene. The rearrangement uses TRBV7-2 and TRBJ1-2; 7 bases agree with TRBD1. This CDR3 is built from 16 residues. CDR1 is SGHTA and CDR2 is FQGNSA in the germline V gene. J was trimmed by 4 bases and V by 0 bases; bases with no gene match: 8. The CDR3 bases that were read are TGTGCCAGCAGCTTAGCGGGGCCAGGGGGTGCCTATGGC. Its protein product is CASSLAGPGGAYG. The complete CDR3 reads CASSLAGPGGAYGYTF. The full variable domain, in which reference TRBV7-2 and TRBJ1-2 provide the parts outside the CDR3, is GAGVSQSPSNKVTEKGKDVELRCDPISGHTALYWYRQSLGQGLEFLIYFQGNSAPDKSGLPSDRFSAERTGGSVSTLTIQRTQQEDSAVYLCASSLAGPGGAYGYTFGSGTRLTVV.

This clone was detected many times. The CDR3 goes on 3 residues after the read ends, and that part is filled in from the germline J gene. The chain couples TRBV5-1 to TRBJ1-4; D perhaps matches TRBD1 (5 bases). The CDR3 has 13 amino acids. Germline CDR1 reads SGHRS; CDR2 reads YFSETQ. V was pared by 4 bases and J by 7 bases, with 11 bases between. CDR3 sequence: CASSIQGGEKLFF. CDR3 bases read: TGCGCCAGCAGCATCCAGGGTGGTGAAAAA.

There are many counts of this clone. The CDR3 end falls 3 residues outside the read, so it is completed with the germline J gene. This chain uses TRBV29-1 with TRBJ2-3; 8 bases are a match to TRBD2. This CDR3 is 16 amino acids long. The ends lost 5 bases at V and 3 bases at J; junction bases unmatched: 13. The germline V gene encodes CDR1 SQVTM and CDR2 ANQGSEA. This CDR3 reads CSVFGAGSGGTDTQYF. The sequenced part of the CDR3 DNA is TGCAGCGTTTTCGGGGCGGGAAGCGGGGGAACAGATACG.

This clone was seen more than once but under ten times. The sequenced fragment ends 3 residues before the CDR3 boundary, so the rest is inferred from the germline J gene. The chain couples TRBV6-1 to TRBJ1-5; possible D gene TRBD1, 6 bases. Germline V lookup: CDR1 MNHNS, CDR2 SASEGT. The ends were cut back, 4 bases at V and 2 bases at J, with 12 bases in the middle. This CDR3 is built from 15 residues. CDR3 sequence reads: CASSAIGGGNQPQHF. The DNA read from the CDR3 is TGTGCCAGCAGTGCGATAGGGGGTGGCAATCAGCCC.

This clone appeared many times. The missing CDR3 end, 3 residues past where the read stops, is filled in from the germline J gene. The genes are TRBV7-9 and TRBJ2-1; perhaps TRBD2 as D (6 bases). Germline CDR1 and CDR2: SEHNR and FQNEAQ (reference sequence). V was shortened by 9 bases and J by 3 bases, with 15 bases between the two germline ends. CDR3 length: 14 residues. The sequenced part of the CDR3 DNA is TGTGCCAGTAGACGACTAGGTCACTACAATGAG. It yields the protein CASRRLGHYNE. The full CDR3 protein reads CASRRLGHYNEQFF.

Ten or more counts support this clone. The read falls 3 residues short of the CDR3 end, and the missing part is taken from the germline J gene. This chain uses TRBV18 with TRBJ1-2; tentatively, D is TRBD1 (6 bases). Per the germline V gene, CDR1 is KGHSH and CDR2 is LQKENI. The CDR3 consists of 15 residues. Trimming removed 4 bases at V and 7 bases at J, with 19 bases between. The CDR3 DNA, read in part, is TGTGCCAGCTCACACGACAGAAACCAAGGGGGTGGC. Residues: CASSHDRNQGGG. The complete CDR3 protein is CASSHDRNQGGGYTF.

The sequenced part of the CDR3 DNA is TGTGCCAGTAAGGCAGGGCGCACAGATACG. Its translation: CASKAGRTDT. The complete CDR3 sequence is CASKAGRTDTQYF. The chain is built from TRBV19 and TRBJ2-3; the D gene is possibly TRBD1 (5 bases). The read ends 3 residues early relative to the CDR3; the germline J gene fills the gap. The germline V gene has CDR1 LNHDA and CDR2 SQIVND (reference sequence). This CDR3 region has 13 residues. Trimming removed 7 bases at V and 1 base at J, with 9 bases between.

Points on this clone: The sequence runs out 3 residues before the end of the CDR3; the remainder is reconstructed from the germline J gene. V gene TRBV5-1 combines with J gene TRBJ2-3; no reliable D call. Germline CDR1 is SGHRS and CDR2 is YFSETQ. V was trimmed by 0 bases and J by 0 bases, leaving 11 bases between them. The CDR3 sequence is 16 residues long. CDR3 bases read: TGCGCCAGCAGCTTGGGGTACATCTCTAGCACAGATACG. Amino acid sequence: CASSLGYISSTDT. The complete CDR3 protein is CASSLGYISSTDTQYF. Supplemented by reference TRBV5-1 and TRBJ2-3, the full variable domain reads KAGVTQTPRYLIKTRGQQVTLSCSPISGHRSVSWYQQTPGQGLQFLFEYFSETQRNKGNFPGRFSGRQFSNSRSEMNVSTLELGDSALYLCASSLGYISSTDTQYFGPGTRLTVL.

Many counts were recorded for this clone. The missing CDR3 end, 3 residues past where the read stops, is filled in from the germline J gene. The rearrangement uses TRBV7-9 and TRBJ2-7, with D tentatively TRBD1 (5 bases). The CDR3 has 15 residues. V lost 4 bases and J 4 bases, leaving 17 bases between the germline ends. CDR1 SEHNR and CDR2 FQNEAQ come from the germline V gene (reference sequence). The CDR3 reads CASSSPSGAGYEQYF. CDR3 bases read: TGTGCCAGCAGCTCCCCATCAGGAGCAGGGTACGAG.

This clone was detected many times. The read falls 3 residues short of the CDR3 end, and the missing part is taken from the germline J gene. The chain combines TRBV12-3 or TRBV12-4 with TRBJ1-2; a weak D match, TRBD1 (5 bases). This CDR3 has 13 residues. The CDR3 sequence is CASSFTERGAYTF. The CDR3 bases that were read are TGTGCCAGCAGTTTTACCGAAAGAGGGGCC.

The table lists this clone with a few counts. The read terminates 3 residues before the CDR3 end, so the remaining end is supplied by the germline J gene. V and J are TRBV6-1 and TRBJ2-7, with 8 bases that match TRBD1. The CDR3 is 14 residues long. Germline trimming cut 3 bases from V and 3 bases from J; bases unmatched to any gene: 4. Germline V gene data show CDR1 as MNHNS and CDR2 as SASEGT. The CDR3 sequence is CASSDRTGSYEQYF. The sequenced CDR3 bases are TGTGCCAGCAGTGACCGGACAGGGAGCTACGAG.

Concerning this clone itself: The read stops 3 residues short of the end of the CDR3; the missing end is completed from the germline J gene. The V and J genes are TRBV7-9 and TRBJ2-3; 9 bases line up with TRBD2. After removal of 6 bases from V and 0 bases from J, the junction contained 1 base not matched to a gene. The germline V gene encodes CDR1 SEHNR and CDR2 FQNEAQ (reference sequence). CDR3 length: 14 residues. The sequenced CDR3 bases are TGTGCCAGCAGGCGGGGGGGAAGCACAGATACG. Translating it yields CASRRGGSTDT. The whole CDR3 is CASRRGGSTDTQYF. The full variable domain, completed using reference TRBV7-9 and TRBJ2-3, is DTGVSQNPRHKITKRGQNVTFRCDPISEHNRLYWYRQTLGQGPEFLTYFQNEAQLEKSRLLSDRFSAERPKGSFSTLEIQRTEQGDSAMYLCASRRGGSTDTQYFGPGTRLTVL.

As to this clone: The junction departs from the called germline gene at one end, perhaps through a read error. The covered CDR3 bases are TGTGCTAGCAGGCAGGGGGCCGCGGTTCGAGAGACC. This translates into CASRQGAAVRET. The full CDR3 reads CASRQGAAVRETQYF. V gene TRBV7-7 combines with J gene TRBJ2-5; 8 nucleotides agree with TRBD1. The sequence runs out 3 residues before the end of the CDR3; the remainder is reconstructed from the germline J gene. The CDR3 contains 15 residues. Germline CDR1 and CDR2: SSHAT and FNYEAQ (reference sequence).

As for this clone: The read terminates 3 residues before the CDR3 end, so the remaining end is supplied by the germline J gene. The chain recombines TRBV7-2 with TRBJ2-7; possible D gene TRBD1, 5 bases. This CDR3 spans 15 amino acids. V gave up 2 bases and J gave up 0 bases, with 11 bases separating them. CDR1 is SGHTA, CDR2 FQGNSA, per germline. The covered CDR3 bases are TGTGCCAGCAGCTTACAGGGCTGGATCTCCTACGAG. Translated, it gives CASSLQGWISYE. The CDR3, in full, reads CASSLQGWISYEQYF.

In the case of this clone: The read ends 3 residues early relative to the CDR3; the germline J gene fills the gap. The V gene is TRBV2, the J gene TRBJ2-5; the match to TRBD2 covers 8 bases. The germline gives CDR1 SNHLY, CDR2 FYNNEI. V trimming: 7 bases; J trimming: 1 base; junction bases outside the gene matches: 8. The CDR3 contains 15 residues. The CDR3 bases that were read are TGTGCCAGCATAAGCAGAACTAGCGGCCAAGAGACC. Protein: CASISRTSGQET. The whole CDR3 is CASISRTSGQETQYF.

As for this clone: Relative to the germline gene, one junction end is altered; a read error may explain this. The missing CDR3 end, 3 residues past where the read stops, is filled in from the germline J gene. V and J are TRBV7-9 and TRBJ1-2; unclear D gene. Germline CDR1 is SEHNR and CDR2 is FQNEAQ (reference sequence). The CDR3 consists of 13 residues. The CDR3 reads CSSSLNGLYGYTF. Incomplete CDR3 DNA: TGTTCCAGCAGCTTAAACGGTCTCTATGGC.

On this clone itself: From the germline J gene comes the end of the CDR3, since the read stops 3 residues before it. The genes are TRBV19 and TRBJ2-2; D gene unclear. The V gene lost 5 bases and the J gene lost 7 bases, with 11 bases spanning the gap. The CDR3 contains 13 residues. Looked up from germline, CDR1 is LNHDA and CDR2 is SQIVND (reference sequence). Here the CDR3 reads CASSVDPGGELFF. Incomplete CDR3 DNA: TGTGCCAGTAGTGTCGACCCGGGCGGGGAG.

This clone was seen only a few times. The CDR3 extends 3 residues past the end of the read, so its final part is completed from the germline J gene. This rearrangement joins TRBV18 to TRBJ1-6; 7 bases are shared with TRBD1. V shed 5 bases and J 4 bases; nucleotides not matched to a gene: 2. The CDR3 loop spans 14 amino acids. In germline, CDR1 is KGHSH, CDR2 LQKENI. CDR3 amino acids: CASSLGQYNSPLHF. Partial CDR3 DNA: TGTGCCAGCTCATTGGGACAGTATAATTCACCC.

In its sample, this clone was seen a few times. The CDR3 DNA, read in part, is TGTGCCTGGAGTGTCCCTCATAAAACAGTTGGCTATGGC. This gives the protein CAWSVPHKTVGYG. The full CDR3 protein reads CAWSVPHKTVGYGYTF. The chain carries TRBV30 and TRBJ1-2; D remains ambiguous. Coverage ceases 3 residues before the CDR3 finishes, and the germline J gene fills in the end. Germline V gene sequence: CDR1 GTSNPN, CDR2 SVGIG (reference sequence). Trimming removed 0 bases at V and 4 bases at J, with 18 bases between. This CDR3 is 16 amino acids long.

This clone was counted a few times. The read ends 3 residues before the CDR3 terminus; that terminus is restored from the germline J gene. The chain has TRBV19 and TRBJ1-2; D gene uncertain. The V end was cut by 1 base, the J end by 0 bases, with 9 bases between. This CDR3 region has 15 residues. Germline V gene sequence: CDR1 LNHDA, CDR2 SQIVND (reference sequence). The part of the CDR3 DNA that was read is TGTGCCAGTAGTATAGGAAAGGGCCCTAACTATGGC. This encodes CASSIGKGPNYG. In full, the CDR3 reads CASSIGKGPNYGYTF.

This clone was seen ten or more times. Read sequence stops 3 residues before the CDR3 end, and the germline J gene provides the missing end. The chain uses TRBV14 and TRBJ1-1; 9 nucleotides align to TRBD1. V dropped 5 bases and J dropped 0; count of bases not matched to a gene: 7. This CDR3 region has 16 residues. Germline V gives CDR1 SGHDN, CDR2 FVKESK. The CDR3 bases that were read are TGTGCCAGCAGCGTAAGGACAGGGGCCATGAACACTGAA. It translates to CASSVRTGAMNTE. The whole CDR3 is CASSVRTGAMNTEAFF.

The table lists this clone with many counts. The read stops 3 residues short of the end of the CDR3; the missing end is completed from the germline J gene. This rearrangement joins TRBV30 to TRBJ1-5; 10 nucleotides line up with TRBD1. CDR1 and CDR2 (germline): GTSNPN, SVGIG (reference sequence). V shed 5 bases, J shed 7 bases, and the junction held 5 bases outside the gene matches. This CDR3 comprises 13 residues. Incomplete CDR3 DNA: TGTGCCTGGGGACAGGGGGTTAACCAGCCC. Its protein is CAWGQGVNQP. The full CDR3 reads CAWGQGVNQPQHF.